The 31 T cell receptor beta chains presented below share a single source sample, sequenced in a study of Ad26.COV2.S vaccination and SARS-CoV-2 variants (dated by TCRdb to about 2021). The sample's treatment or condition, from its label and the paper: around 19 received Ad26.COV2.S at low or high dose, single or two shots; about five received placebo; per-sample allocation not given. For vaccine and placebo recipients, the sequenced repertoires came from samples collected on day 63 after the first injection. Library prep was done by the immunoSEQ multiplex PCR assay. TCRdb provides this immuneACCESS table in a form limited to in-frame rearrangements. Some clones are lacking; in checked studies, under half of them reflect an unresolved V gene, and why the rest are absent is not known. The sample table shows about 420,000 clones, and 70% to 90% are seen once. Less than 4% of the sample rests with the top ten.

Here the sequenced sample was peripheral blood, taken in a trial of Ad26.COV2.S vaccine versus placebo. The receptors were sampled from a person between 18 and 65 years old who received the Ad26.COV2.S COVID-19 vaccine or a placebo.

To note about this clone: Other nucleotide sequences in the sample specify the same CDR3. The rearrangement uses TRBV28 and TRBJ1-3; possibly TRBD1 for D (6 bases). The CDR3 sequence is 14 residues long. V lost 3 bases, J lost 2 bases, and 8 bases lay in between. CDR1 is MDHEN and CDR2 is SYDVKM in the germline V gene. The CDR3 bases are TGTGCCAGCAGTTTTCAGGGGACTGGAAACACCATATATTTT. Residues: CASSFQGTGNTIYF.

The V call is TRBV11-2, the J call TRBJ2-2, with D unclear. This CDR3 comprises 10 residues. Germline CDR1 SGHAT, CDR2 FQNNGV. The V end lost 4 bases, the J end lost 7 bases, and 1 base lay between the germline ends. CDR3 nucleotides: TGTGCCAGCAGCTACGGGGAGCTGTTTTTT. It encodes CASSYGELFF.

As to this clone: Other DNA sequences in the same sample also yield this CDR3. This chain uses TRBV5-1 with TRBJ2-7; 9 nucleotides line up with TRBD1. CDR3 length equals 14 residues. V trimming: 0 bases; J trimming: 2 bases; junction bases outside the gene matches: 0. Germline V gene lookup returns CDR1 SGHRS and CDR2 YFSETQ. The chain's CDR3 is CASSLGQGAYEQYF. The CDR3 region has the DNA TGCGCCAGCAGCTTGGGACAGGGGGCCTACGAGCAGTACTTC.

For the CDR3, the DNA is TGTGCCAGCAGAAATACAGGAAATAGCAATCAGCCCCAGCATTTT. Its protein is CASRNTGNSNQPQHF. The rearrangement uses TRBV28 and TRBJ1-5, with D possibly being TRBD1 (5 bases). Trimming removed 6 bases from V and 0 bases from J, with 12 bases in between. CDR1 MDHEN and CDR2 SYDVKM come from the germline V gene. This CDR3 is built from 15 residues.

This clone was recorded once. V is TRBV9 and J is TRBJ2-1, with 10 nucleotides matching TRBD1. J lost 1 base, V lost 2 bases, and 9 bases had no gene match. This CDR3 spans 18 amino acids. Germline V gives CDR1 SGDLS, CDR2 YYNGEE. The CDR3 here is CASSVARTGGESYNEQFF. As DNA, the CDR3 is TGTGCCAGCAGCGTGGCTAGGACAGGGGGGGAGTCCTACAATGAGCAGTTCTTC.

The chain carries TRBV7-8 and TRBJ1-3, with TRBD1 matching over 9 bases. V shed 5 bases and J 4 bases; nucleotides not matched to a gene: 6. CDR3 size: 15 residues. In germline, CDR1 is SGHVS, CDR2 FQNEAQ. The CDR3 DNA is TGTGCCAGCAGCCCGGGGACAGGGTTCGGAAACACCATATATTTT. This translates into CASSPGTGFGNTIYF.

The chain is built from TRBV6-2 or TRBV6-3 and TRBJ2-5, with D possibly being TRBD2 (6 bases). The CDR3 is made up of 11 amino acids. The germline V and J ends were trimmed by 5 bases and 5 bases, with 6 bases remaining between them. Germline CDR1 is MNHEY and CDR2 is SVGEGT. The CDR3 DNA reads as TGTGCCAGCAGTGGAGGGGAGACCCAGTACTTC. Translating gives CASSGGETQYF.

The V and J genes are TRBV3-1 (or the pseudogene TRBV3-2) and TRBJ2-1; D not resolved. The CDR3 contains 13 residues. In germline, CDR1 is LGHDT, CDR2 YNNKEL (reference sequence). V was cut by 5 bases and J by 8 bases, with 13 bases left in between. CDR3 DNA: TGTGCCAGCAGCTTCAAGAATCTACATGAGCAGTTCTTC. Encoded protein: CASSFKNLHEQFF.

The chain couples TRBV6-2 or TRBV6-3 to TRBJ1-4; 8 bases map to TRBD1. Per germline, CDR1 MNHEY and CDR2 SVGEGT. This CDR3 has 19 amino acids. V lost 0 bases to trimming and J lost 1 base; unmatched junction nucleotides: 10. CDR3 protein: CASSYSATGDEETNEKLFF. The CDR3 nucleotides are TGTGCCAGCAGTTACTCGGCGACAGGGGACGAGGAAACTAATGAAAAACTGTTTTTT.

This chain joins TRBV5-6 and TRBJ1-5; D call uncertain. The CDR3 covers 14 residues. CDR1 and CDR2 from the germline V gene are SGHDT and YYEEEE. The ends were cut back, 1 base at V and 6 bases at J, with 11 bases in the middle. CDR3 bases: TGTGCCAGCAGCTTGCAGGCGAGGTTTCAGCCCCAGCATTTT. It codes for CASSLQARFQPQHF. The variable domain in full, completed from reference TRBV5-6 and TRBJ1-5, reads DAGVTQSPTHLIKTRGQQVTLRCSPKSGHDTVSWYQQALGQGPQFIFQYYEEEERQRGNFPDRFSGHQFPNYSSELNVNALLLGDSALYLCASSLQARFQPQHFGDGTRLSIL.

CDR3 DNA sequence: TGTGCCAGCAGTTTATCGTCCAGGGGGCTGCACTATGGCTACACCTTC. It translates to CASSLSSRGLHYGYTF. The V and J genes are TRBV27 and TRBJ1-2; TRBD1 agrees at 8 bases. The V gene's germline CDR1 is MNHEY and CDR2 SMNVEV (reference sequence). Germline trimming cut 0 bases from V and 3 bases from J; bases unmatched to any gene: 6. The CDR3 has 16 residues.

The chain combines TRBV14 with TRBJ2-3; D possibly uses TRBD1 or TRBD2 (6 bases each). This CDR3 is built from 16 residues. The germline gives CDR1 SGHDN, CDR2 FVKESK. V lost 0 bases, J lost 2 bases, and 12 bases lay in between. CDR3 amino acids: CASSQERWGATDTQYF. DNA for the CDR3: TGTGCCAGCAGCCAAGAAAGGTGGGGGGCCACAGATACGCAGTATTTT.

Remarks on this clone: The identical CDR3 is also encoded by other nucleotide sequences in the sample. The chain uses TRBV9 and TRBJ2-5; D is ambiguous. With 0 bases removed from V and 2 bases from J, the gap between germline ends came to 8 bases. Germline loops: CDR1 SGDLS, CDR2 YYNGEE. The CDR3 spans 14 residues. The CDR3 DNA follows: TGTGCCAGCAGCGTAGGGGTACAGCAAGAGACCCAGTACTTC. Its protein is CASSVGVQQETQYF.

The rearrangement links TRBV4-1 to TRBJ2-2, with a tentative D call TRBD2 (6 bases). The CDR3 sequence is 14 residues long. CDR1 and CDR2 from the germline V gene are MGHRA and YSYEKL. V was shortened by 4 bases and J by 0 bases, with 6 bases between the two germline ends. The CDR3 here is CASSPGANTGELFF. The CDR3 nucleotides read TGCGCCAGCAGCCCGGGAGCGAACACCGGGGAGCTGTTTTTT.

Only a few counts were recorded for this clone. The chain's CDR3 is CASSLNARGMNTEAFF. The CDR3 DNA is TGCGCCAGCAGCCTAAACGCCAGGGGTATGAACACTGAAGCTTTCTTT. The chain has TRBV4-1 and TRBJ1-1; D may be TRBD1 (6 bases). The CDR3 runs 16 residues. Trimming pared 4 bases from V and 0 bases from J, leaving 15 bases between. Germline CDR1 is MGHRA and CDR2 is YSYEKL.

This sequence joins TRBV7-3 and TRBJ2-3, with TRBD2 matching over 8 bases. This CDR3 has 17 residues. V was pared by 3 bases and J by 1 base, with 9 bases of the junction left unmatched. From germline, CDR1 is SGHTA and CDR2 FQGTGA. This CDR3 reads CASSLDPAGAGTDTQYF. CDR3 coding DNA: TGTGCCAGCAGCTTGGACCCAGCGGGGGCGGGCACAGATACGCAGTATTTT. The full variable domain, in which reference TRBV7-3 and TRBJ2-3 provide the parts outside the CDR3, is GAGVSQTPSNKVTEKGKYVELRCDPISGHTALYWYRQSLGQGPEFLIYFQGTGAADDSGLPNDRFFAVRPEGSVSTLKIQRTERGDSAVYLCASSLDPAGAGTDTQYFGPGTRLTVL.

The J gene is TRBJ2-7, the V gene TRBV29-1; 12 nucleotides agree with TRBD2. The CDR3 totals 16 residues. V trimming: 0 bases; J trimming: 4 bases; junction bases outside the gene matches: 7. Germline lookup yields CDR1 SQVTM and CDR2 ANQGSEA. CDR3 amino acids: CSVEELTSGGRYEQYF. CDR3 bases: TGCAGCGTTGAAGAATTGACTAGCGGGGGAAGGTACGAGCAGTACTTC.

The chain is built from TRBV19 and TRBJ2-2; TRBD2 matches 8 bases. Germline CDR1 and CDR2: LNHDA and SQIVND (reference sequence). CDR3 length equals 15 residues. The V and J ends lost 3 bases and 1 base, in that order; junction bases with no gene match: 1. CDR3 region: CASSILAGNTGELFF. The CDR3 DNA sequence: TGTGCCAGTAGTATTCTAGCGGGGAACACCGGGGAGCTGTTTTTT. The full variable domain, rest sourced from reference TRBV19 and TRBJ2-2, is DGGITQSPKYLFRKEGQNVTLSCEQNLNHDAMYWYRQDPGQGLRLIYYSQIVNDFQKGDIAEGYSVSREKKESFPLTVTSAQKNPTAFYLCASSILAGNTGELFFGEGSRLTVL.

The V gene is TRBV18, the J gene TRBJ2-7, with 8 bases matching TRBD1. After removal of 3 bases from V and 7 bases from J, the junction contained 11 bases not matched to a gene. This CDR3 has 15 residues. Germline CDR1 reads KGHSH; CDR2 reads LQKENI. The CDR3 DNA reads as TGTGCCAGCTCACCGTTGCTGACAGGGGCTGGGGAGCAGTACTTC. It encodes CASSPLLTGAGEQYF.

This clone was observed once. This chain joins TRBV5-1 and TRBJ2-3, with unresolved D. V lost 4 bases to trimming and J lost 2 bases, with 8 bases between them. Per germline, CDR1 SGHRS and CDR2 YFSETQ. The length of the CDR3 is 13 residues. The DNA for the CDR3 is TGCGCCAGCAGCCCTGAGGTCACAGATACGCAGTATTTT. Translated, it gives CASSPEVTDTQYF. Supplemented by reference TRBV5-1 and TRBJ2-3, the full variable domain reads KAGVTQTPRYLIKTRGQQVTLSCSPISGHRSVSWYQQTPGQGLQFLFEYFSETQRNKGNFPGRFSGRQFSNSRSEMNVSTLELGDSALYLCASSPEVTDTQYFGPGTRLTVL.

This chain links TRBV6-2 or TRBV6-3 with TRBJ1-1, with D uncertain. The CDR3 contains 14 residues. Per germline, CDR1 MNHEY and CDR2 SVGEGT. Trimming stripped 6 bases from V and 4 bases from J, with 15 bases between. CDR3 in amino acids: CASSPGDLITEAFF. CDR3 coding DNA: TGTGCCAGCAGCCCCGGGGATTTGATCACTGAAGCTTTCTTT.

The chain has TRBV6-1 and TRBJ2-5, with D possibly matching TRBD2 (6 bases). Germline CDR1 reads MNHNS; CDR2 reads SASEGT. V was pared by 1 base and J by 2 bases, with 11 bases between. CDR3 length: 15 residues. DNA of the CDR3: TGTGCCAGCAGTGAAGGGGGGGAGCTACAAGAGACCCAGTACTTC. Amino acids: CASSEGGELQETQYF.

The gene calls are TRBV27 and TRBJ2-2; D gene unclear. This CDR3 region has 13 residues. CDR1 and CDR2 (germline): MNHEY, SMNVEV (reference sequence). V dropped 1 base and J dropped 4 bases, with 4 bases sitting between them. This chain's CDR3 is CASSLFSTGELFF. For the CDR3, the DNA is TGTGCCAGCAGTTTATTTAGCACCGGGGAGCTGTTTTTT.

The V call is TRBV5-1, the J call TRBJ2-2; D ambiguous. Trimming cost V 0 bases and J 1 base, with 10 bases left between them. Germline V gene lookup returns CDR1 SGHRS and CDR2 YFSETQ. The CDR3 is 16 residues long. The CDR3 loop is CASSLDTLRNTGELFF. The CDR3 region has the DNA TGCGCCAGCAGCTTGGACACCCTACGGAACACCGGGGAGCTGTTTTTT.

This clone was recorded once. The chain carries TRBV5-6 and TRBJ2-5, with TRBD1 matching 9 bases. The CDR3 is made up of 14 amino acids. Germline lookup yields CDR1 SGHDT and CDR2 YYEEEE. V lost 4 bases and J lost 6; bases outside the gene matches: 7. The CDR3 sequence: CASSAGTGKQTQYF. CDR3 DNA: TGTGCCAGCAGCGCTGGGACAGGGAAGCAGACCCAGTACTTC.

This clone was counted only a few times. The chain combines TRBV2 with TRBJ1-6; 10 bases align to TRBD1. Trimming took 4 bases from V and 8 from J; bases not matched to a gene: 8. Germline CDR1 SNHLY, CDR2 FYNNEI. This CDR3 region has 16 residues. The CDR3 protein is CASSGDRGRVDSPLHF. CDR3 coding DNA: TGTGCCAGCAGTGGAGACAGGGGGCGCGTAGATTCACCCCTCCACTTT.

The chain has TRBV9 and TRBJ2-3; TRBD1 agrees at 12 bases. In germline, CDR1 is SGDLS, CDR2 YYNGEE. The CDR3 has 16 amino acids. J gave up 4 bases and V 3 bases, and 6 bases lay outside the gene matches. For the CDR3, the DNA is TGTGCCAGCAGCGCTGGGACAGGGGGCGTTTCAGATACGCAGTATTTT. Protein sequence: CASSAGTGGVSDTQYF.

The chain employs TRBV3-1 (or the pseudogene TRBV3-2) and TRBJ2-1; D gene ambiguous. V lost 1 base to trimming and J lost 0 bases, with 7 bases between them. Per germline, CDR1 LGHDT and CDR2 YNNKEL (reference sequence). The CDR3 is 15 residues long. Written as DNA, the CDR3 is TGTGCCAGCAGCCAAGCGGGTATCTCCTACAATGAGCAGTTCTTC. Translated, it gives CASSQAGISYNEQFF.

This chain joins TRBV6-5 and TRBJ2-3; either TRBD1 or TRBD2 may fit D (5 bases each). The CDR3 contains 15 residues. Trimming pared 6 bases from V and 0 bases from J, leaving 13 bases between. Looked up from germline, CDR1 is MNHEY and CDR2 is SVGAGI. The CDR3 here is CASSPRDGSTDTQYF. The DNA of the CDR3 is TGTGCCAGCAGCCCCCGGGACGGAAGCACAGATACGCAGTATTTT.

V is TRBV30 and J is TRBJ2-7; 11 positions match TRBD1. Germline V gives CDR1 GTSNPN, CDR2 SVGIG (reference sequence). J was trimmed by 7 bases and V by 5 bases; bases with no gene match: 10. This CDR3 region has 14 residues. The chain's CDR3 is CAWDRDRGFGEQYF. The CDR3 DNA reads as TGTGCCTGGGACAGGGACAGGGGGTTTGGAGAGCAGTACTTC.

The V gene is TRBV30, the J gene TRBJ2-5; 8 bases match TRBD1. Germline V gives CDR1 GTSNPN, CDR2 SVGIG (reference sequence). Unmatched junction bases numbered 4, after V lost 2 bases and J lost 5 bases. The CDR3 runs 13 residues. The chain's CDR3 is CAWSLDRAETQYF. The CDR3 region has the DNA TGTGCCTGGAGTCTGGACAGGGCGGAGACCCAGTACTTC.